These T cell receptor beta chains were read from a single sample in a study of T cell repertoires in cytomegalovirus infection. MiXCR, run by TCRdb on the reads, gives a single entry per CDR3 protein. The table includes around 250,000 distinct CDR3 sequences, about 18% detected once. Sequenced: CD8+ T cells from PBMCs. The origin of the receptors is a human donor in good health (CMV status not recorded). Some clones in this sample may be carry-over from other donors' samples. The CDR3 runs from the conserved cysteine through the conserved F or W. D genes are given only for firm matches.

D | V | CDR3
. | TRBV27 | CASRLSGNTEAFF
. | TRBV7-2 | CASSLVGGPQPQHF
TRBD1 | TRBV7-9 | CASSRGTGIHEQYF
. | TRBV28 | CASSFLPDRTSSGANVLTF
TRBD1 | TRBV4-1 | CASSQGQGALTEAFF
TRBD1 | TRBV6-5 | CASSYWPGQGSDNEQFF
. | TRBV7-2 | CASSFSRQREEQFF
TRBD1 | TRBV7-9 | CASSGDRGQQPQHF
. | TRBV7-8 | CASSLDVGYTEAFF
. | TRBV9 | CASSEGPGPYNEQFF
. | TRBV27 | CASSFQGAKVNTEAFF
TRBD1 | TRBV28 | CASSLGDRAAYEQYF
. | TRBV5-6 | CASSLGQAVTDTQYF
. | TRBV6-2/TRBV6-3 | CASGAEDTRYEQYF
TRBD1 | TRBV6-2/TRBV6-3 | CASGPGQSNEKLFF
. | TRBV3-1 | CASSQDLSGEQYF
. | TRBV7-9 | CASSLPQGTSTEAFF
. | TRBV20-1 | CSGNPTARGYEQYF
. | TRBV6-1 | CASSEVGGNTEAFF
. | TRBV11-2 | CASSLTRGAPYEQYF
. | TRBV4-1 | CASSRGNEQYF
TRBD2 | TRBV7-2 | CASSFRGGGTYNEQFF
. | TRBV20-1 | CSASLWDIQETQYF
. | TRBV4-1 | CASSQDSRAGTEAFF
TRBD2 | TRBV7-2 | CASSFHSGGASKTDTQYF
TRBD1 | TRBV7-8 | CASSFDLGQGFREQYF
. | TRBV6-1 | CASSLRGGVYNEQFF
. | TRBV19 | CASSIEPGARGNEQFF
TRBD1 | TRBV4-1 | CASSQGQDRDTEAFF
. | TRBV25-1 | CASSDVTEAFF
TRBD2 | TRBV7-9 | CASSLQDASWLAGGPPPETQYF